One and the same sample provided the 9 T cell receptor beta chains below, sequenced in a study of blood T cells in healthy people across ages. A second roughly 7 to 12 cycle PCR used barcoded and J-beta primers. Using its own MiXCR run on the 5' RACE reads, TCRdb lists one record per CDR3 protein. The table lists more than 650,000 distinct CDR3 sequences, 40% to 65% of them singletons. Material: blood. All receptors derive from an elderly man in good health.

V is TRBV5-1 and J is TRBJ2-1; TRBD2 aligns across 16 bases. This CDR3 spans 16 amino acids. Trimming at V came to 3 bases and at J to 8 bases, leaving 5 bases not matched to a gene. CDR1 and CDR2 from the germline V gene are SGHRS and YFSETQ. The CDR3 DNA is TGCGCCAGCAGCTATCCCGGGACTAGCGGGAGGGATGAGCAGTTCTTC. It codes for CASSYPGTSGRDEQFF.

This chain joins TRBV6-6 and TRBJ2-5; maybe TRBD2 (6 bases). The CDR3 totals 14 residues. Germline V CDR1 and CDR2: MNHNY, SVGAGI (reference sequence). Trimming pared 5 bases from V and 2 bases from J, leaving 12 bases between. CDR3 in amino acids: CASSTPGTQETQYF. The CDR3 nucleotides are TGTGCCAGCAGTACCCCCGGGACTCAAGAGACCCAGTACTTC.

The J gene is TRBJ1-2, the V gene TRBV20-1, with 8 bases identical to TRBD1. Germline CDR1 reads DFQATT; CDR2 reads SNEGSKA (reference sequence). The length of the CDR3 is 14 residues. Losses at the gene ends were 6 bases for V and 7 bases for J; bases not matched to a gene: 13. Here the CDR3 DNA reads TGCAGTGCCAGTGCAGGGGGCGGTGGTGGTGGCTACACCTTC. Its translation is CSASAGGGGGGYTF.

This chain uses TRBV12-3 or TRBV12-4 with TRBJ2-5, with D possibly TRBD2 on 7 matching bases. V was shortened by 6 bases and J by 4 bases, with 21 bases between the two germline ends. There are 16 residues in the CDR3. The CDR3 protein is CASSPLGGAPPETQYF. DNA of the CDR3: TGTGCCAGCAGCCCACTGGGGGGGGCGCCCCCAGAGACCCAGTACTTC.

This chain connects TRBV9 to TRBJ1-1; the D is unclear. V lost 1 base and J lost 2, with 9 bases in between. Germline V gene lookup returns CDR1 SGDLS and CDR2 YYNGEE. The CDR3 is 14 amino acids. The CDR3 DNA follows: TGTGCCAGCAGCGTATCAATCTCTAACACTGAAGCTTTCTTT. This codes for CASSVSISNTEAFF.

The chain is built from TRBV20-1 and TRBJ2-7, with D tentatively TRBD2 (5 bases). In germline, CDR1 is DFQATT, CDR2 SNEGSKA (reference sequence). Trimming took off 3 bases at V and 6 bases at J, with 12 bases between the two ends. The CDR3 consists of 12 residues. For the CDR3, the DNA is TGCAGTGCTAGTCCCACCCGGGGCGAGCAGTACTTC. Translated: CSASPTRGEQYF.

This chain links TRBV20-1 with TRBJ2-1, with TRBD2 matching 9 bases. Germline assignment: CDR1 DFQATT and CDR2 SNEGSKA (reference sequence). V lost 4 bases, J lost 7 bases, and 8 bases stayed unmatched. CDR3 length: 14 residues. The DNA of the CDR3 is TGCAGTGCTACCGGGACTAGCCGTACTAATGAGCAGTTCTTC. Its translation is CSATGTSRTNEQFF.

Only a few counts were recorded for this clonotype. The rearrangement joins TRBV3-1 to TRBJ2-3, with D tentatively TRBD1 (6 bases). The length of the CDR3 is 18 residues. Trimming took 4 bases from V and 10 from J, leaving 30 bases between them. Germline CDR1 LGHDT, CDR2 YNNKEL (reference sequence). The CDR3 DNA is TGTGCCAGCAGCCCCTCTCTACAAACAGGGAAGGCAGGTGCGGCGCAGTATTTT. This encodes CASSPSLQTGKAGAAQYF.

This clonotype turned up a few times. The V and J genes are TRBV2 and TRBJ2-6, with D possibly being TRBD1 (5 bases). Germline V CDR1 and CDR2: SNHLY, FYNNEI. This CDR3 has 15 residues. The V end lost 6 bases, the J end lost 2 bases, and 11 bases lay between the germline ends. CDR3 bases: TGTGCCAGCAGCGCCCAGGGTCCTGGGGCCAACGTCCTGACTTTC. Its protein is CASSAQGPGANVLTF.